This TCR beta chain was sequenced during a study of shared clonotypes between healthy human individuals. CD8 cells regarded as naive lacked CD45RO, were positively chosen for CCR7, and omitted terminally differentiated effector memory CD45RA+ cells. The CDR3 contains 11 residues. Germline CDR1 DFQATT, CDR2 SNEGSKA (reference sequence). Deletions cut 1 base from V and 7 bases from J, with 6 bases between. Generated by immunoSEQ multiplex PCR, the TCRdb table keeps only in-frame clones and is missing some. Found here are more than 550,000 clones, 92% of them singletons; the top ten hold approximately 24%.

Sequencing input: naive CD8+ T cells sorted from blood. The receptor was derived from a man aged 25-40 years in good health. The rearrangement uses TRBV20-1 and TRBJ2-3; no clear D. CDR3 nucleotide sequence: TGCAGTGCTAGAGCTGGGAATACGCAGTATTTT. Its translation is CSARAGNTQYF.